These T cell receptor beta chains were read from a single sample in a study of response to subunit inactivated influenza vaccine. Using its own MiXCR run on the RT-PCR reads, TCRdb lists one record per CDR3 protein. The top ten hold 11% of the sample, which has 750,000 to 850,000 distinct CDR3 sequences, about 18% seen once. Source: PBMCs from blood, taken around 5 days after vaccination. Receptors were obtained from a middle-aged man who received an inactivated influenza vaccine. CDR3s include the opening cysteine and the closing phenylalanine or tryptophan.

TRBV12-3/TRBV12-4 CASSLGGSRGLNEQFF
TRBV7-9 CASSSSGKGDTQYF
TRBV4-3 CASSQDPVRGGRTDTQYF
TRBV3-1 CASSQDRRGGGNEQFF
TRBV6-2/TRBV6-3 CASRAFRPEGVGQPQHF
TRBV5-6 CASSLTGGVGSPLHF
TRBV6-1 CASSKGKVIWREDQETQYF
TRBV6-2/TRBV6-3 CASSRTDEGEQYF
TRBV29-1 CSVEFIGGRVTNYGYTF
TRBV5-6 CASSRLVGARQETQYF
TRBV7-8 CASNFGGEIVHGYTF
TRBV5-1 CASSLEAGVKEQYF
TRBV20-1 CSARDRSNYGYTF
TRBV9 CASSVGGQTDTQYF
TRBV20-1 CSARDIQGGLAYTSYNEQFF
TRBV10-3 CAIRGQGDSGRPYNEQFF
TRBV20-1 CSARGDRKGKAEAFF
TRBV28 CASSLSGLGTDTQYF
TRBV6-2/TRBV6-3 CASSRETPAGTGELFF
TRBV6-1 CASSENPTEFVEQFF
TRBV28 CASSPETGVTDTQYF
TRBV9 CASSVEGGGNEQFF
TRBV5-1 CASRSPNEQFF
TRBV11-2 CASSRDYSPSNEQFF
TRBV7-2 CASSLSTGGNQPQHF
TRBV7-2 CASSHGPASGGYTF
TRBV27 CASSRGQGAFYSTDTQYF
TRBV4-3 CASSQSGSAKNIQYF
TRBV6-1 CASSGTGAGDYGYTF
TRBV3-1 CASSQALWPSGPYNEQFF
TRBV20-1 CSSNRGMGETQYF
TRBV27 CASSLSNGPGEQYF
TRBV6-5 CASSFRSTSGRRNEQFF
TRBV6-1 CASTTGISHEQYF
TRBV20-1 CSALKSTDTQYF
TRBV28 CASVGGSPYEQYF
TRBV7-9 CASSFRDNPYEQYF
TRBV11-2 CASSALAGYEQYF
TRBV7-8 CASSQDRARSNYGYTF
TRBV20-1 CSAQIQGTTGELFF
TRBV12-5 CASGHDVGEQFF
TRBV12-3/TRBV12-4 CASSPNVDRAVQYF
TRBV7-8 CASSLVSSGPAPAIYEQYF
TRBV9 CASSVNTQETQYF
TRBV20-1 CSASGVVAGLQETQYF
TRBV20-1 CSAGAVVNNEQFF
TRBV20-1 CSARLRTSGSYAQYF
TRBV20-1 CSAEEVGRGSYEQYF
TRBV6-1 CASSDHDAETQYF
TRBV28 CASSPASWSRRTDTQYF
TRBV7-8 CASSARQYVLAGHNEQFF
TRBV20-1 CSALGLRQGRIDTQYF
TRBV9 CASSGQGSYGNEQFF
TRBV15 CATSRAGQSSYEQYF
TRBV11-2 CASSFDYSSYNEQFF
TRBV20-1 CSARGNTQAPYEQYF
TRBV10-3 CAVRDRVDEQYF
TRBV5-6 CASSEGHRPEQYF
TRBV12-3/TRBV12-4 CASQGAGNYGYTF
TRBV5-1 CASSLEGVELTEAFF